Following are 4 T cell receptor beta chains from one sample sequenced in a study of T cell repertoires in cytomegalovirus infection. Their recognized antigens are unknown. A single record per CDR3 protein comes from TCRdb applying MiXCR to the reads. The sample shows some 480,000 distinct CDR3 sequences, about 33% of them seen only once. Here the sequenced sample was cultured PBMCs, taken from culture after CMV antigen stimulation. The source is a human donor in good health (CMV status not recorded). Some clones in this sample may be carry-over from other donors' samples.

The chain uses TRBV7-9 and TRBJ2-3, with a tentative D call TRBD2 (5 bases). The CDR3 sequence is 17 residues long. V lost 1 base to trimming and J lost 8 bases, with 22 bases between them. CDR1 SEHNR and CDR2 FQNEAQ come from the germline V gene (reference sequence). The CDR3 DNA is TGTGCCAGCAGCTTAGACCAGTCTGGACTGACTCGTGTTACGCAGTATTTT. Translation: CASSLDQSGLTRVTQYF.

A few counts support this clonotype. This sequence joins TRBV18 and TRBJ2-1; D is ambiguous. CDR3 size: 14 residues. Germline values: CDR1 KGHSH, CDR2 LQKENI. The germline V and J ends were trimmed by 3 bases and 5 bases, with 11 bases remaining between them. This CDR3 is CASSPSVGNNEQFF. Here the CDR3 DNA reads TGTGCCAGCTCACCTTCGGTGGGAAACAATGAGCAGTTCTTC.

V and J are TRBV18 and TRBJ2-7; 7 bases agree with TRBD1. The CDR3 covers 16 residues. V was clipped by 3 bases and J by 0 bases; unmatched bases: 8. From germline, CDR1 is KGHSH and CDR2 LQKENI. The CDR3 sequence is CASSPQTGPLSYEQYF. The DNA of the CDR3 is TGTGCCAGCTCACCCCAGACAGGGCCTCTCTCCTACGAGCAGTACTTC.

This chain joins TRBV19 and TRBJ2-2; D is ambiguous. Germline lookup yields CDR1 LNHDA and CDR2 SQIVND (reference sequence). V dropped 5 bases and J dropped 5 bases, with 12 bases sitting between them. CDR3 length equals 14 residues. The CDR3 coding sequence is TGTGCCAGTAGTGTATACCTTGAGACCGGGGAGCTGTTTTTT. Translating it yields CASSVYLETGELFF. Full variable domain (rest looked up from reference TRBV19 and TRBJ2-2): DGGITQSPKYLFRKEGQNVTLSCEQNLNHDAMYWYRQDPGQGLRLIYYSQIVNDFQKGDIAEGYSVSREKKESFPLTVTSAQKNPTAFYLCASSVYLETGELFFGEGSRLTVL.